This entry features one TCR beta chain sequence. Its target is unknown. The PCR made use of 60 Vbeta and 13 Jbeta primers. Some clones are missing from TCRdb's copy, which holds only in-frame ones; the method was immunoSEQ multiplex PCR. The data show 76,000 or so clones, with roughly two thirds seen just once and roughly 15% held by the top ten. Germline V gene lookup returns CDR1 MDHEN and CDR2 SYDVKM. With 1 base clipped from V and 5 bases from J, the junction kept 11 bases outside the gene matches. The CDR3 extends over 18 amino acids. These data are taken from a study of cytomegalovirus exposure and HLA in healthy donors. Study results and limitations: Presence/absence results assume similar sequencing depth per donor, which may not hold.

The sequenced sample consisted of PBMCs. The receptor was isolated from a woman aged 40 to 50 in good health and CMV-seropositive. V is TRBV28 and J is TRBJ2-5; 12 positions agree with TRBD1. The CDR3 region has the DNA TGTGCCAGCAGTTTATTAGGGACAGGGGGCATTGGTGAGGAGACCCAGTACTTC. Translation: CASSLLGTGGIGEETQYF.